This TCR beta chain appears in the sequencing data of a study of blood T cell repertoires in COVID-19. Study information: Sites in the United States, Italy and Spain provided acute and convalescent COVID-19 samples. Sample material is recorded as cDNA or gDNA derived from T cells, B-cell-depleted T cells, or PBMCs.

The V segment lost 7 bases and the J segment 7 bases; nucleotides outside the gene matches: 18. Germline V lookup: CDR1 LNHDA, CDR2 SQIVND (reference sequence). The CDR3 consists of 17 residues. Clones were sequenced by immunoSEQ multiplex PCR, and TCRdb holds only the in-frame ones, with some missing. The table lists 110,000 to 150,000 clones, 79% of them singletons, with over 8.5% in the top ten. The sequence was collected from a man in his fifties with active or convalescent COVID-19. The sample comprised peripheral blood. This chain uses TRBV19 with TRBJ1-5, with 8 bases matching TRBD1. In DNA form, the CDR3 reads TGTGCCAGTACTTCACAAACTTACGCCACAGGGGGGCAGCCCCAGCATTTT. Protein sequence: CASTSQTYATGGQPQHF.